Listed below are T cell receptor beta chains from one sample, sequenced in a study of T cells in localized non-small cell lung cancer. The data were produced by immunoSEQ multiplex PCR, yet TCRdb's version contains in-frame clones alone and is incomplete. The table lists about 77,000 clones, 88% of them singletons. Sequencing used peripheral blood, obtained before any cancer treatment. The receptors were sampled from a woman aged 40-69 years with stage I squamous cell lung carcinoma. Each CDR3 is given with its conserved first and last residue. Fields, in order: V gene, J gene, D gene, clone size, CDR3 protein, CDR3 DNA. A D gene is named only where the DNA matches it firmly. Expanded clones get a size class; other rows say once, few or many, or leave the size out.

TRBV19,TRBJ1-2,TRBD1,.,CASSISAGGLQYGYTF,TGTGCCAGTAGTATCTCCGCAGGGGGCTTGCAGTATGGCTACACCTTC
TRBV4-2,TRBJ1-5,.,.,CASSSEEGSPGYSNQPQHF,TGTGCCAGCAGCTCCGAGGAGGGCAGCCCAGGTTATAGCAATCAGCCCCAGCATTTT
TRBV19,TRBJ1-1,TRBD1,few,CASSIRDRGNTEAFF,TGTGCCAGTAGTATCCGGGACAGGGGGAACACTGAAGCTTTCTTT
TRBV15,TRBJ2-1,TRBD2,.,CATSYPGGPQDNEQFF,TGTGCCACCAGCTATCCGGGGGGGCCGCAAGACAATGAGCAGTTCTTC
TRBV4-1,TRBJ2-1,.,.,CASSSGPGPRFF,TGCGCCAGCAGCTCGGGACCGGGGCCCCGGTTCTTC
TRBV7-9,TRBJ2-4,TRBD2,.,CASSARGRNIQYF,TGTGCCAGCAGCGCGCGGGGGAGGAACATTCAGTACTTC
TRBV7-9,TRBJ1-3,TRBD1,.,CASSPSRQGAFSGNTIYF,TGTGCCAGCAGCCCGAGTAGACAGGGGGCCTTCTCTGGAAACACCATATATTTT
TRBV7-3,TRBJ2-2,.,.,CASRPLSNTGELFF,TGTGCCAGCAGGCCTCTTAGTAACACCGGGGAGCTGTTTTTT
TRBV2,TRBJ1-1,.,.,CASIGDGGTEAFF,TGTGCCAGCATTGGGGATGGTGGCACTGAAGCTTTCTTT
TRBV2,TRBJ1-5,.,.,CASKGYSNQPQHF,TGTGCCAGCAAGGGATATAGCAATCAGCCCCAGCATTTT
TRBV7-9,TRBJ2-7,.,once,CASSLAGGYEQYF,TGTGCCAGCAGCTTAGCGGGGGGCTACGAGCAGTACTTC
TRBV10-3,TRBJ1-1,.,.,CAISESGGRGNTEAFF,TGTGCCATCAGTGAGAGCGGAGGCAGGGGGAACACTGAAGCTTTCTTT
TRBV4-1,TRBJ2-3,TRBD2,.,CASSQTEGRGGRHDTQYF,TGCGCCAGCAGCCAAACTGAGGGGCGGGGGGGCCGACACGATACGCAGTATTTT
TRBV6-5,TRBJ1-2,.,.,CASSFNSQGNGYTF,TGTGCCAGCAGTTTCAACTCACAGGGAAATGGCTACACCTTC
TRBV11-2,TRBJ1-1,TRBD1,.,CASTLTGGANTEAFF,TGTGCCAGCACCCTTACAGGGGGCGCGAACACTGAAGCTTTCTTT
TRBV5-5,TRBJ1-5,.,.,CASSLENRVGNQPQHF,TGTGCCAGCAGCTTGGAAAACAGGGTGGGCAATCAGCCCCAGCATTTT
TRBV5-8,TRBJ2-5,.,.,CASSQGPRNQETQYF,TGTGCCAGCAGTCAGGGCCCTAGGAACCAAGAGACCCAGTACTTC
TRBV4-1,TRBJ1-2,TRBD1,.,CASSQGGAGGLYGYTF,TGCGCCAGCAGCCAAGGGGGCGCAGGGGGTCTTTATGGCTACACCTTC
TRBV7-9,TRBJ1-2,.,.,CASSFGGAQGYGYTF,TGTGCCAGCAGCTTTGGGGGGGCGCAGGGCTATGGCTACACCTTC
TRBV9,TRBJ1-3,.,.,CASSYRPDSGNTIYF,TGTGCCAGCAGTTACAGGCCTGACTCTGGAAACACCATATATTTT
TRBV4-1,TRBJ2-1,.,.,CASSQGGTASYNEQFF,TGCGCCAGCAGCCAAGGCGGGACAGCCTCCTACAATGAGCAGTTCTTC
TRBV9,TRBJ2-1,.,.,CASSAGFQNEQFF,TGTGCCAGCAGCGCAGGGTTTCAGAATGAGCAGTTCTTC
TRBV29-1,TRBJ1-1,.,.,CSVRHTNTEAFF,TGCAGCGTTCGTCACACGAACACTGAAGCTTTCTTT
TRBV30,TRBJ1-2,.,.,CAWSDWTVIDYGYTF,TGTGCCTGGAGTGATTGGACAGTAATAGACTATGGCTACACCTTC
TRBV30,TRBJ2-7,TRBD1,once,CAWSAGTGGREQYF,TGTGCCTGGAGTGCCGGGACAGGGGGCAGGGAGCAGTACTTC
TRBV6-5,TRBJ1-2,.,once,CASSETDYGYTF,TGTGCCAGCAGTGAGACAGATTATGGCTACACCTTC
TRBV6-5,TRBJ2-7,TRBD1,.,CASSPLRTGGVEQYF,TGTGCCAGCAGTCCCCTCCGGACAGGGGGCGTCGAGCAGTACTTC
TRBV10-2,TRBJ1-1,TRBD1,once,CASQGQMNTEAFF,TGCGCCAGCCAGGGACAGATGAACACTGAAGCTTTCTTT
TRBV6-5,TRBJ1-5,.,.,CATSDSFNQPQHF,TGTGCCACCAGTGACAGTTTCAATCAGCCCCAGCATTTT
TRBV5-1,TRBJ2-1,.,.,CASSYLGNEQFF,TGCGCCAGCAGCTATCTGGGTAATGAGCAGTTCTTC
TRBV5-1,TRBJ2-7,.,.,CASSSTGLRIEQYF,TGCGCCAGCAGCTCAACGGGACTTCGGATCGAGCAGTACTTC
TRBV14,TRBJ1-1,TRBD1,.,CASSHLPDRDRPFTAFF,TGTGCCAGCAGCCATCTCCCGGACCGGGACAGGCCGTTCACAGCTTTCTTT
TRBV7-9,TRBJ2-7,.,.,CASSPIPRSEGRYEQYF,TGTGCCAGCAGCCCCATCCCGCGCTCGGAGGGCAGGTACGAGCAGTACTTC
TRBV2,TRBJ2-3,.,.,CASSWGATDTQYF,TGTGCCAGCAGCTGGGGGGCCACAGATACGCAGTATTTT
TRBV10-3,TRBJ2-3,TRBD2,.,CAISELAGVGTDTQYF,TGTGCCATCAGTGAACTAGCGGGGGTGGGTACAGATACGCAGTATTTT
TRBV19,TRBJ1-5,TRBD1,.,CASSIEDRVSPQHF,TGTGCCAGTAGTATTGAGGACAGGGTGTCGCCCCAGCATTTT
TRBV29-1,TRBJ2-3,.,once,CSVEGGDTQYF,TGCAGCGTTGAAGGGGGGGATACGCAGTATTTT
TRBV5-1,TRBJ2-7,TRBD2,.,CASSLVVIGGGHAYEQYF,TGCGCCAGCAGCTTGGTAGTCATCGGCGGGGGGCATGCCTACGAGCAGTACTTC
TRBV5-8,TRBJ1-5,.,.,CASSLTRQPQHF,TGTGCCAGCAGCTTGACGCGGCAGCCCCAGCATTTT
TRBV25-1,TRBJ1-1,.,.,CASSGVLMNTEAFF,TGTGCCAGCAGTGGGGTCCTCATGAACACTGAAGCTTTCTTT
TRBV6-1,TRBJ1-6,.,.,CASSEQGGYNSPLHF,TGTGCCAGCAGTGAACAGGGAGGTTATAATTCACCCCTCCACTTT
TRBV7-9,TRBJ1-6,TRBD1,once,CASSWGTGRNSPLHF,TGTGCCAGCAGCTGGGGGACAGGCCGGAATTCACCCCTCCACTTT
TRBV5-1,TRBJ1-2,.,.,CASSLGGNYGYTF,TGCGCCAGCAGCTTAGGGGGGAACTATGGCTACACCTTC
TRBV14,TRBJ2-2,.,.,CASSQRQTGELFF,TGTGCCAGCAGCCAAAGACAGACCGGGGAGCTGTTTTTT
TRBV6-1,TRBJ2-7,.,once,CASGRSYEQYF,TGTGCCAGCGGGCGATCCTACGAGCAGTACTTC
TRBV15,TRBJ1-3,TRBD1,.,CATSRDPGGSGNTIYF,TGTGCCACCAGCAGAGATCCAGGGGGATCTGGAAACACCATATATTTT
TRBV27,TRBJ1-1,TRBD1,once,CASSLTGRGLAFF,TGTGCCAGCAGTCTGACAGGGAGGGGGTTGGCTTTCTTT
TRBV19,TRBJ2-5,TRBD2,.,CASSIGGTTQETQYF,TGTGCCAGTAGTATTGGGGGGACTACCCAAGAGACCCAGTACTTC
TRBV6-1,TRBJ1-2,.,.,CASSGRGGSYGYTF,TGTGCCAGCAGTGGGAGGGGCGGTAGCTATGGCTACACCTTC
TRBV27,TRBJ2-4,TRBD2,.,CASSLSGGVNIQYF,TGTGCCAGCAGTTTGAGTGGGGGGGTAAACATTCAGTACTTC